Below are 14 T cell receptor beta chains sequenced from a single sample in a study of response to subunit inactivated influenza vaccine. TCRdb recomputed calls from the RT-PCR reads with MiXCR, one row per CDR3 protein. The table lists hundreds of thousands of distinct CDR3 sequences, 13% to 15% of them singletons. Source: PBMCs from blood, taken less than 15 days before vaccination. These receptors originate from a man aged 45-60 years who received an inactivated influenza vaccine.

The chain uses TRBV7-2 and TRBJ1-5; the match to TRBD1 covers 9 bases. The CDR3 extends over 15 amino acids. In germline, CDR1 is SGHTA, CDR2 FQGNSA. Germline trimming cut 5 bases from V and 7 bases from J; bases unmatched to any gene: 9. The CDR3 nucleotides are TGTGCCAGCAGCATAGGGACAGGGTTCCGGCAGCCCCAGCATTTT. Its translation: CASSIGTGFRQPQHF.

J is TRBJ2-5 and V is TRBV4-1; 14 bases agree with TRBD2. CDR3 size: 16 residues. With 4 bases clipped from V and 5 bases from J, the junction kept 6 bases outside the gene matches. Germline lookup yields CDR1 MGHRA and CDR2 YSYEKL. CDR3 coding DNA: TGCGCCAGCAGCCGAGGACTAGCGGGGGGTCCGGAGACCCAGTACTTC. Its translation: CASSRGLAGGPETQYF.

This clonotype was seen many times. V gene TRBV6-2 or TRBV6-3 combines with J gene TRBJ1-5; no reliable D call. The germline gives CDR1 MNHEY, CDR2 SVGEGT. V lost 3 bases to trimming and J lost 6 bases, with 9 bases between them. The CDR3 runs to 13 residues. The CDR3 DNA reads as TGTGCCAGCAGTTATACGGGGTTTCAGCCCCAGCATTTT. As protein: CASSYTGFQPQHF.

This clonotype was observed a few times. This rearrangement joins TRBV28 to TRBJ2-1; 11 positions match TRBD2. Germline loops: CDR1 MDHEN, CDR2 SYDVKM. The V segment lost 2 bases and the J segment 3 bases; nucleotides outside the gene matches: 9. This CDR3 has 18 amino acids. The CDR3 here is CASSLGLLAGGFYNEQFF. The DNA for the CDR3 is TGTGCCAGCAGTTTAGGTCTCCTAGCGGGGGGCTTCTACAATGAGCAGTTCTTC.

The gene calls are TRBV29-1 and TRBJ2-7; 12 bases map to TRBD2. The CDR3 covers 13 residues. Looked up from germline, CDR1 is SQVTM and CDR2 is ANQGSEA. Trimming removed 4 bases from V and 6 bases from J; junction bases left unmatched: 4. CDR3 DNA sequence: TGCAGCGTTGGTTCTAGCGGGGGGGCCGAGCAGTACTTC. Translating it yields CSVGSSGGAEQYF.

At least ten counts were recorded for this clonotype. V gene TRBV24-1 combines with J gene TRBJ2-2; tentative D call: TRBD1 (6 bases). Germline V gene data show CDR1 as KGHDR and CDR2 as SFDVKD. The CDR3 is made up of 13 amino acids. The V end lost 11 bases, the J end lost 5 bases, and 14 bases lay between the germline ends. As DNA, the CDR3 is TGTGCCATCGGTACAGGGACGACCGGGGAGCTGTTTTTT. This gives the protein CAIGTGTTGELFF.

This rearrangement joins TRBV3-1 to TRBJ1-1; possibly TRBD1 for D (5 bases). CDR1 LGHDT and CDR2 YNNKEL come from the germline V gene (reference sequence). Trimming took 3 bases from V and 8 from J, leaving 16 bases between them. The CDR3 runs to 14 residues. In nucleotides, the CDR3 is TGTGCCAGCAGCCAGAAGTCGGGGGGAACCGAAGCTTTCTTT. Encoded protein: CASSQKSGGTEAFF.

J is TRBJ2-6 and V is TRBV7-9; TRBD1 matches at 8 bases. After removal of 8 bases from V and 3 bases from J, the junction contained 9 bases not matched to a gene. Germline values: CDR1 SEHNR, CDR2 FQNEAQ (reference sequence). The CDR3 covers 16 residues. CDR3 in amino acids: CASHLAGGGGANVLTF. The CDR3 bases are TGTGCCAGCCACCTGGCAGGGGGCGGTGGGGCCAACGTCCTGACTTTC.

The V and J genes are TRBV12-3 or TRBV12-4 and TRBJ2-1; 9 bases agree with TRBD1. J was trimmed by 7 bases and V by 3 bases; bases with no gene match: 7. The CDR3 is 15 amino acids. The CDR3 protein is CASSLLGQGWNEQFF. CDR3 bases: TGTGCCAGCAGTTTGTTGGGACAGGGATGGAATGAGCAGTTCTTC.

The rearrangement links TRBV6-2 or TRBV6-3 to TRBJ2-1; 10 bases map to TRBD2. V dropped 4 bases and J dropped 6; count of bases not matched to a gene: 3. CDR3 size: 14 residues. Germline-derived CDR1 and CDR2 are MNHEY and SVGEGT. The CDR3 reads CASSSSGRGNEQFF. Here the CDR3 DNA reads TGTGCCAGCAGTTCCAGCGGGAGGGGCAATGAGCAGTTCTTC.

The table lists this clonotype with a few counts. The CDR3 spells CASTPGSGRTDTQYF. The CDR3, as DNA: TGTGCCAGCACTCCTGGTAGCGGCCGCACAGATACGCAGTATTTT. The chain combines TRBV12-3 or TRBV12-4 with TRBJ2-3, with a tentative D call TRBD2 (6 bases). Trimming took off 7 bases at V and 1 base at J, with 15 bases between the two ends. The CDR3 extends over 15 amino acids.

This clonotype was counted a few times. The genes are TRBV29-1 and TRBJ2-1; 8 bases fit TRBD2. Unmatched junction bases numbered 4, after V lost 0 bases and J lost 0 bases. The CDR3 extends over 16 amino acids. CDR1 and CDR2 (germline): SQVTM, ANQGSEA. The CDR3 is CSVEDLSGSSYNEQFF. CDR3 nucleotides: TGCAGCGTTGAAGATCTCAGCGGGAGCTCCTACAATGAGCAGTTCTTC.

In its sample, this clonotype was seen a few times. V and J are TRBV6-1 and TRBJ1-1; 10 bases map to TRBD1. This CDR3 has 15 amino acids. CDR1 and CDR2 from the germline V gene are MNHNS and SASEGT. V dropped 8 bases and J dropped 1; count of bases not matched to a gene: 7. CDR3 sequence (DNA): TGTGCCAGCCACCCTAGGACAGGGGGGAACACTGAAGCTTTCTTT. Its translation is CASHPRTGGNTEAFF.

The chain combines TRBV6-2 or TRBV6-3 with TRBJ2-3; D gene ambiguous. V was pared by 7 bases and J by 8 bases, with 16 bases between. The CDR3 is made up of 13 amino acids. CDR1 and CDR2 from the germline V gene are MNHEY and SVGEGT. The CDR3 here is CASTRPRWATQYF. DNA of the CDR3: TGTGCCAGCACCCGCCCTCGCTGGGCTACGCAGTATTTT.